The 21 T cell receptor beta chains in this list originate from one sample, sequenced in a study of blood T cell repertoires in COVID-19. Libraries were prepared by immunoSEQ multiplex PCR; TCRdb keeps only in-frame clonotypes and omits some of them. Of 99,000 or so clones in the sample, roughly 79% were seen once. Sequencing used peripheral blood. The receptors originated from a man older than 75 with acute or convalescent COVID-19.

The gene calls are TRBV7-8 and TRBJ2-2; D is perhaps TRBD1 (6 bases). The CDR3 loop spans 17 amino acids. Looked up from germline, CDR1 is SGHVS and CDR2 is FQNEAQ. Trimming removed 2 bases from V and 0 bases from J, with 13 bases in between. The CDR3 spells CASSLKLGATNTGELFF. The CDR3 DNA follows: TGTGCCAGCAGCTTAAAGCTGGGGGCAACGAACACCGGGGAGCTGTTTTTT.

The V and J genes are TRBV18 and TRBJ2-3; TRBD2 agrees at 10 bases. Germline V gene sequence: CDR1 KGHSH, CDR2 LQKENI. Germline trimming cut 2 bases from V and 2 bases from J; bases unmatched to any gene: 4. This CDR3 is built from 16 residues. This chain's CDR3 is CASSPSTSGATDTQYF. The CDR3 coding sequence is TGTGCCAGCTCACCATCAACTAGCGGGGCCACAGATACGCAGTATTTT.

J is TRBJ2-5 and V is TRBV5-1, with TRBD2 matching 7 bases. Unmatched junction bases numbered 8, after V lost 2 bases and J lost 1 base. Germline V gene sequence: CDR1 SGHRS, CDR2 YFSETQ. This CDR3 spans 16 amino acids. The CDR3 protein is CASSLAAGRAQETQYF. For the CDR3, the DNA is TGCGCCAGCAGCTTAGCGGCAGGGAGGGCCCAAGAGACCCAGTACTTC.

V gene TRBV7-3 combines with J gene TRBJ2-3; D is undetermined. V was trimmed by 2 bases and J by 0 bases, leaving 12 bases between them. CDR1 is SGHTA, CDR2 FQGTGA, per germline. This CDR3 contains 16 residues. The CDR3 sequence is CASSLAAVPSTDTQYF. The CDR3 DNA reads TGTGCCAGCAGCTTAGCGGCAGTCCCTAGCACAGATACGCAGTATTTT.

Here the CDR3 reads CASSLDGTAITGELFF. In nucleotides, the CDR3 is TGCGCCAGCAGCCTAGACGGGACAGCCATCACCGGGGAGCTGTTTTTT. This chain connects TRBV5-1 to TRBJ2-2; 7 bases align to TRBD1. Per germline, CDR1 SGHRS and CDR2 YFSETQ. The CDR3 is made up of 16 amino acids. With 4 bases clipped from V and 4 bases from J, the junction kept 10 bases outside the gene matches.

V gene TRBV28 combines with J gene TRBJ2-1, with 7 bases aligning to TRBD2. This CDR3 spans 13 amino acids. Trimming at V came to 3 bases and at J to 15 bases, leaving 11 bases not matched to a gene. Germline V gives CDR1 MDHEN, CDR2 SYDVKM. The CDR3 region has the DNA TGTGCCAGCAGTTTGGCAACGGGCACTAGCGCGTTCTTC. This sequence encodes CASSLATGTSAFF.

J is TRBJ2-7 and V is TRBV6-5, with D maybe TRBD1 (6 bases). This CDR3 contains 14 residues. V shed 6 bases and J shed 0 bases, with 12 bases lying between them. Germline lookup yields CDR1 MNHEY and CDR2 SVGAGI. This CDR3 reads CASSSDRSSYEQYF. DNA for the CDR3: TGTGCCAGCAGCTCCGACAGGAGCTCCTACGAGCAGTACTTC.

This clone was found a few times. This chain joins TRBV5-1 and TRBJ2-3, with TRBD2 matching over 8 bases. After removal of 0 bases from V and 6 bases from J, the junction contained 9 bases not matched to a gene. Germline V gives CDR1 SGHRS, CDR2 YFSETQ. The CDR3 is made up of 16 amino acids. The CDR3 here is CASSLGLAGWSDTQYF. CDR3 nucleotides: TGCGCCAGCAGCTTGGGCTTAGCGGGGTGGTCGGATACGCAGTATTTT.

CDR3 amino acids: CASSFSQRADTQYF. CDR3 nucleotides: TGTGCCAGCAGTTTTTCCCAGCGCGCAGATACGCAGTATTTT. J is TRBJ2-3 and V is TRBV28, with D hard to call. With 3 bases removed from V and 4 bases from J, the gap between germline ends came to 11 bases. The germline V gene has CDR1 MDHEN and CDR2 SYDVKM. The CDR3 loop spans 14 amino acids.

The CDR3: CASSAGIAGDSYNEQFF. Here the CDR3 DNA reads TGTGCCAGCAGCGCCGGAATAGCGGGAGACTCCTACAATGAGCAGTTCTTC. The chain couples TRBV9 to TRBJ2-1; 9 bases match TRBD2. This CDR3 comprises 17 residues. V trimming: 3 bases; J trimming: 0 bases; junction bases outside the gene matches: 7. Looked up from germline, CDR1 is SGDLS and CDR2 is YYNGEE.

This clone was observed a few times. In DNA, the CDR3 is TGTGCCAGCAGCGTAGGGACGGGAAGCAACACTGAAGCTTTCTTT. Amino acid sequence: CASSVGTGSNTEAFF. The chain combines TRBV9 with TRBJ1-1; no clear D. The ends were cut back, 0 bases at V and 2 bases at J, with 11 bases in the middle. Germline-derived CDR1 and CDR2 are SGDLS and YYNGEE. The length of the CDR3 is 15 residues. Drawing the rest from reference TRBV9 and TRBJ1-1, the complete variable domain is DSGVTQTPKHLITATGQRVTLRCSPRSGDLSVYWYQQSLDQGLQFLIQYYNGEERAKGNILERFSAQQFPDLHSELNLSSLELGDSALYFCASSVGTGSNTEAFFGQGTRLTVV.

The chain employs TRBV25-1 and TRBJ1-4; D uncertain. The germline V and J ends were trimmed by 3 bases and 0 bases, with 8 bases remaining between them. This CDR3 has 15 residues. Germline V gene lookup returns CDR1 MGHDK and CDR2 SYGVNS. The CDR3 spells CASSDTETTNEKLFF. The CDR3 bases are TGTGCCAGCAGTGACACAGAGACAACTAATGAAAAACTGTTTTTT.

V and J are TRBV4-2 and TRBJ2-5; 8 nucleotides align to TRBD2. The CDR3 is made up of 16 amino acids. V shed 3 bases, J shed 2 bases, and the junction held 8 bases outside the gene matches. Germline-derived CDR1 and CDR2 are LGHNA and YNFKEQ. The CDR3 protein is CASSQSTSGGQETQYF. The CDR3 DNA is TGTGCCAGCAGCCAGTCAACTAGCGGAGGACAAGAGACCCAGTACTTC.

This clone is a singleton in its sample. The genes are TRBV11-2 and TRBJ2-3; the match to TRBD2 covers 12 bases. CDR3 length: 17 residues. V lost 5 bases, J lost 0 bases, and 6 bases stayed unmatched. CDR1 and CDR2 (germline): SGHAT, FQNNGV. CDR3 nucleotides: TGTGCCAGCAGCCCCCGGACTAGCGGGACCAGCACAGATACGCAGTATTTT. As protein: CASSPRTSGTSTDTQYF.

This clone was picked up one time. The chain links TRBV27 to TRBJ1-5; 9 bases fit TRBD1. Germline values: CDR1 MNHEY, CDR2 SMNVEV (reference sequence). The CDR3 covers 14 residues. V shed 6 bases and J 5 bases; nucleotides not matched to a gene: 5. CDR3 nucleotides: TGTGCCAGCAGATCGGGACAGGGATATCAGCCCCAGCATTTT. Translation gives CASRSGQGYQPQHF.

The chain recombines TRBV5-1 with TRBJ1-2; D unclear. The V end lost 0 bases, the J end lost 0 bases, and 3 bases lay between the germline ends. CDR3 size: 13 residues. Germline CDR1 reads SGHRS; CDR2 reads YFSETQ. Here the CDR3 reads CASSLAANYGYTF. The CDR3 DNA follows: TGCGCCAGCAGCTTGGCAGCTAACTATGGCTACACCTTC.

The rearrangement uses TRBV18 and TRBJ1-1, with 8 bases fitting TRBD1. This CDR3 comprises 15 residues. Germline CDR1 is KGHSH and CDR2 is LQKENI. V lost 3 bases and J lost 3; bases outside the gene matches: 6. In DNA form, the CDR3 reads TGTGCCAGCTCACCCCTGACAGGGGACTACACTGAAGCTTTCTTT. It yields the protein CASSPLTGDYTEAFF.

This rearrangement joins TRBV9 to TRBJ2-2; tentative D call: TRBD2 (5 bases). V was pared by 3 bases and J by 0 bases, with 9 bases between. Per the germline V gene, CDR1 is SGDLS and CDR2 is YYNGEE. CDR3 length equals 15 residues. CDR3 in amino acids: CASSDRGTNTGELFF. The CDR3 DNA reads TGTGCCAGCAGCGACCGGGGAACGAACACCGGGGAGCTGTTTTTT.

This chain links TRBV28 with TRBJ1-2, with a possible D match to TRBD1 (5 bases). CDR1 is MDHEN, CDR2 SYDVKM, per germline. Trimming shortened V by 5 bases and J by 7 bases, and 14 bases separated the two germline ends. CDR3 size: 13 residues. The DNA for the CDR3 is TGTGCCAGCAGTCCCCGGGGGGTTCTTGGCTACACCTTC. It yields the protein CASSPRGVLGYTF.

The V and J genes are TRBV9 and TRBJ1-4, with 9 bases aligning to TRBD1. The germline V gene encodes CDR1 SGDLS and CDR2 YYNGEE. Trimming took 0 bases from V and 7 from J; bases not matched to a gene: 7. There are 16 residues in the CDR3. Here the CDR3 DNA reads TGTGCCAGCAGCGTAGTTCCCACAGGGGGCTCTGAAAAACTGTTTTTT. It specifies CASSVVPTGGSEKLFF.

The J gene is TRBJ2-3, the V gene TRBV10-3, with 8 bases lining up with TRBD1. Germline V gene sequence: CDR1 ENHRY, CDR2 SYGVKD. CDR3 length equals 14 residues. The junction had 4 bases not matched to a gene; V was cut back by 4 bases and J by 4 bases. CDR3 sequence: CAISALDRADTQYF. The CDR3 DNA is TGTGCCATCAGTGCCCTGGACAGGGCAGATACGCAGTATTTT.